This T cell receptor beta chain is drawn from a study of blood T cell repertoires in COVID-19. Study overall: Sample material is recorded as cDNA or gDNA derived from T cells, B-cell-depleted T cells, or PBMCs.

This clone was detected once. The CDR3 is made up of 18 amino acids. V dropped 0 bases and J dropped 6; count of bases not matched to a gene: 7. CDR1 is LGHDT, CDR2 YNNKEL, per germline (reference sequence). In the authors' methods: Estimates of nucleated cell counts were drawn from the amplification of reference gene primers. Data came from immunoSEQ multiplex PCR; TCRdb stores just in-frame clones and leaves some out. D and trimming were read from the DNA, whereas the V and J calls and clone size are those reported in that table. The sample includes over 200,000 clones, around 90% of them seen just once. During active infection, Seattle patients enrolled and were then monitored through disease.

This TCR was recovered from a man aged 25-45 years with COVID-19, enrolled during active disease. V usage is TRBV3-1 (or the pseudogene TRBV3-2) and J usage is TRBJ2-3; 15 nucleotides agree with TRBD2. Sequencing was done on a sample of peripheral blood. In nucleotides, the CDR3 is TGTGCCAGCAGCCAAGATCTGGGGACTAGCGGGGGGAGTGATACGCAGTATTTT. Translation: CASSQDLGTSGGSDTQYF.